These 2 T cell receptor beta chains share one sample of origin, sequenced in a study of cytomegalovirus exposure and HLA in healthy donors. Vbeta (60) and Jbeta (13) primers were used in the PCR. Libraries were prepared by immunoSEQ multiplex PCR; TCRdb keeps only in-frame clonotypes and omits some of them. The sample includes around 200,000 clones, around 86% of them seen just once. The sequenced sample was PBMCs. Receptors originate from a man aged 45-65 years in good health and CMV-seronegative.

The chain uses TRBV25-1 and TRBJ2-2; TRBD2 aligns across 11 bases. The CDR3 contains 18 residues. CDR1 is MGHDK and CDR2 is SYGVNS in the germline V gene. The V gene end was trimmed by 4 bases and the J gene end by 6 bases; junction bases not matched to a gene: 13. The CDR3 here is CASSASLYPGLAAGELFF. The CDR3 bases are TGTGCCAGCAGTGCCAGCCTGTACCCGGGACTAGCGGCCGGGGAGCTGTTTTTT.

This clone was picked up one time. J is TRBJ2-5 and V is TRBV15; TRBD1 matches at 8 bases. The germline CDR1 and CDR2 sequences are LNHNV and YYDKDF (reference sequence). V dropped 3 bases and J dropped 5; count of bases not matched to a gene: 8. The length of the CDR3 is 15 residues. In nucleotides, the CDR3 is TGTGCCACCAGCAGGCAGGGGGCGGTCAGGGAGACCCAGTACTTC. It specifies CATSRQGAVRETQYF.